The present entry profiles one T cell receptor (beta chain) with its context. Distinct nucleotide sequences in the sample also encode this CDR3. This record belongs to a study of blood T cell repertoires in COVID-19. Patients from Seattle were sampled longitudinally, starting during active infection. Assay: immunoSEQ multiplex PCR; the TCRdb copy retains only in-frame clones and omits some. The table includes 250,000 to 350,000 clones, approximately 84% detected once. This CDR3 has 13 residues. Deletions cut 2 bases from V and 4 bases from J, with 6 bases between. The germline V gene has CDR1 MNHEY and CDR2 SVGAGI.

This clonotype was obtained from a human donor with COVID-19, enrolled during active disease. The donor label of this sample is uncertain. The rearrangement links TRBV6-5 to TRBJ1-5, with a weak D call TRBD1 (5 bases). The sequencing input was peripheral blood. The CDR3 loop reads CASSYGGNQPQHF. As DNA, the CDR3 is TGTGCCAGCAGTTACGGGGGGAATCAGCCCCAGCATTTT.